This TCR beta chain is from a study of neoadjuvant anti-PD-1 for oral cavity cancer. PBMC libraries mostly used around 0.5 ug of input genomic DNA, with six replicates per sample. TCRdb's table, derived via immunoSEQ multiplex PCR, lists solely in-frame clones and lacks some. The table lists tens of thousands of clones, 65% to 85% of them singletons. V was clipped by 6 bases and J by 1 base, with 11 bases between them. Germline CDR1 LNHDA, CDR2 SQIVND (reference sequence). The length of the CDR3 is 14 residues. The chain employs TRBV19 and TRBJ2-3; no definite D call. The receptor was derived from a person aged 40 to 85 with oral cavity squamous cell carcinoma. The specimen was PBMCs, collected before nivolumab (anti-PD-1) treatment. CDR3 DNA sequence: TGTGCCAGTAGCCTTAGTCGGGGCACAGATACGCAGTATTTT. This codes for CASSLSRGTDTQYF.